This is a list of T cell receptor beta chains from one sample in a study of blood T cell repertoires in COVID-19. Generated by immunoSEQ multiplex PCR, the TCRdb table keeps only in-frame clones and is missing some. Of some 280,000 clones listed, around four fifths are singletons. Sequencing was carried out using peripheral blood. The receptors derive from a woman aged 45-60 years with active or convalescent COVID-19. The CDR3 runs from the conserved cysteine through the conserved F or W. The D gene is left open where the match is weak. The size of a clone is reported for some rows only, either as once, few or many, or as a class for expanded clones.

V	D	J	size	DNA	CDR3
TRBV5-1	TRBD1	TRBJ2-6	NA	TGCGCCAGCACCGGGACAGCAGGCTCTGGGGCCAACGTCCTGACTTTC	CASTGTAGSGANVLTF
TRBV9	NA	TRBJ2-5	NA	TGTGCCAGCAGCGTAGGTGAACTAGATCAAGAGACCCAGTACTTC	CASSVGELDQETQYF
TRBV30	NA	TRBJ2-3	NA	TGTGCCTGGAGTCAGAGCACAGATACGCAGTATTTT	CAWSQSTDTQYF
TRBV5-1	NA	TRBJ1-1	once	TGCGCCAGCAGCTTGGTTAGGGCGGGGGACACTGAAGCTTTCTTT	CASSLVRAGDTEAFF
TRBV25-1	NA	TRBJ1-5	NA	TGTGCCAGCAGCATTAGCAATCAGCCCCAGCATTTT	CASSISNQPQHF
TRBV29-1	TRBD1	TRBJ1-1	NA	TGCAGCGTTGTTAGACAGGGAAACACTGAAGCTTTCTTT	CSVVRQGNTEAFF
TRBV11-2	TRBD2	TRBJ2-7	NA	TGTGCCAGCAGCGCGACTAGCGGAACCTACGAGCAGTACTTC	CASSATSGTYEQYF
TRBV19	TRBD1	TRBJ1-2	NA	TGTGCCAGTAGCTACACAGGGGGCGAATCGCGTGGCTACACCTTC	CASSYTGGESRGYTF
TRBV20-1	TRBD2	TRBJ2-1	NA	TGCAGTGCTAGTACCCTAGCGGGAGTATTCAATGAGCAGTTCTTC	CSASTLAGVFNEQFF
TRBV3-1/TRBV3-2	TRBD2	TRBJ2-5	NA	TGTGCCAGCAGCCACCGACTAGCGGGGCGAGAAGAGACCCAGTACTTC	CASSHRLAGREETQYF
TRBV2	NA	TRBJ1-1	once	TGTGCCAGCAACCTCCCCGGGGGTAGCGGAAACACTGAAGCTTTCTTT	CASNLPGGSGNTEAFF
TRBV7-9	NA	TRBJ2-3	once	TGTGCCAGCAGCTTAGCGTTCGCAGATACGCAGTATTTT	CASSLAFADTQYF
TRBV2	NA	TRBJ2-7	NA	TGTGCCAGCGGCGACAGCTACGAGCAGTACTTC	CASGDSYEQYF
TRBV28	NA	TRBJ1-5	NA	TGTGCCAGCAGCCAGGCTGGAGGCTTCGGCAATCAGCCCCAGCATTTT	CASSQAGGFGNQPQHF
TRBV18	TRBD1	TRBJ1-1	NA	TGTGCCAGCTCACCCAGGGGGACAGGGCGATTAAACACTGAAGCTTTCTTT	CASSPRGTGRLNTEAFF
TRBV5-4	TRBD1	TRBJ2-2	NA	TGTGCCAGCAGGGATGGGACAGGGGGTCCCGGGGAGCTGTTTTTT	CASRDGTGGPGELFF
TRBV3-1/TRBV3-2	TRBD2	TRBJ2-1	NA	TGTGCCAGCAGCCGTGGGACTAGCGGGAGTCCCTACAATGAGCAGTTCTTC	CASSRGTSGSPYNEQFF
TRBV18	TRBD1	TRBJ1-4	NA	TGTGCCAGCTCACCATCCGGGACAGGATTTACTAATGAAAAACTGTTTTTT	CASSPSGTGFTNEKLFF
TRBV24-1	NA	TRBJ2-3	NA	TGTGCCACCAGACAGTCCGTAGTGGATACGCAGTATTTT	CATRQSVVDTQYF
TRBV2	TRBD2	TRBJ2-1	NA	TGTGACTCGGGACTTCGGGAGGCTGAGCAGTTCTTC	CDSGLREAEQFF
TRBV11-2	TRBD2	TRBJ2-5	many	TGTGCCAGCAGCTTAGGCCGGACTAGCGGACAAGAGACCCAGTACTTC	CASSLGRTSGQETQYF
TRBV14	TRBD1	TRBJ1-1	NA	TGTGCCAGCAGCCAAGTTTACAGGGGGCAGAACACTGAAGCTTTCTTT	CASSQVYRGQNTEAFF
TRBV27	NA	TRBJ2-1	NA	TGTGCCAGCAGCCTACAGGGATCGGAGTACAATGAGCAGTTCTTC	CASSLQGSEYNEQFF
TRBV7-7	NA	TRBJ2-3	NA	TGTGCCAGCAGCTTAAGTGCGATAGATACGCAGTATTTT	CASSLSAIDTQYF
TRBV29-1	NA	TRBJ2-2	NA	TGCAGCGCCCTGGGCCTAAACCGGGAGCTGTTTTTT	CSALGLNRELFF
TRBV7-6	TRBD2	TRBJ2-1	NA	TGTGCCAGCAGACCGCTAGCGGGGTCCTACAATGAGCAGTTCTTC	CASRPLAGSYNEQFF
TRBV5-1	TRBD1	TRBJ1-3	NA	TGCGCCAGCAGCGTGGGACAGCCCGCGGGAAACACCATATATTTT	CASSVGQPAGNTIYF
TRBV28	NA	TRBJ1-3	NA	TGTGCCAGCAGTCCTCAGGGAAACACCATATATTTT	CASSPQGNTIYF
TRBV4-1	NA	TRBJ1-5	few	TGCGCCAGCAGCTCCGGGGGGGGGTATCAGCCCCAGCATTTT	CASSSGGGYQPQHF
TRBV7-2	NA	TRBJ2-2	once	TGTGCCAGCAGCCCAGCGGCCCGGGGTACCGGGGAGCTGTTTTTT	CASSPAARGTGELFF
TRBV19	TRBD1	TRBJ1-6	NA	TGTGCCAGTAGTGCTCAGACAGGGGTTGGTTCACCCCTCCACTTT	CASSAQTGVGSPLHF
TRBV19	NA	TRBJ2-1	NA	TGTGCCAGTAGTAGGGGGGACGCGACGACAAGGAATGAGCAGTTCTTC	CASSRGDATTRNEQFF
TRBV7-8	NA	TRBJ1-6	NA	TGTGCCAGCAGCCACGCGTATTCACCCCTCCACTTT	CASSHAYSPLHF
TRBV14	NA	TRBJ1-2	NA	TGTGCCAGCAGCCCAGAGGCCTCCTATGGCTACACCTTC	CASSPEASYGYTF